This is a list of T cell receptor beta chains from one sample in a study of OX40 agonist ivuxolimab in advanced cancers. Method: immunoSEQ multiplex PCR; TCRdb's copy keeps in-frame clones and lacks some. The sample carries tens of thousands of clones, approximately 84% recorded once. Sequencing used CD4+ or CD8+ T cells sorted from blood, obtained in a trial of the OX40 agonist ivuxolimab. These receptors came from an adult with an advanced solid tumor such as melanoma, head and neck, liver or kidney cancer. Both conserved end residues are part of each CDR3. D genes are given only for firm matches. Clone size is not always given. Where it is, it says once, few, many or a class for expanded clones.

V: TRBV5-5; D: TRBD2; J: TRBJ2-2; size: .; DNA: TGTGCCAGCAGCGATCCCGGACTAGCGGGAGGGCCCGGGGAGCTGTTTTTT; CDR3: CASSDPGLAGGPGELFF
V: TRBV15; D: .; J: TRBJ1-1; size: .; DNA: TGTGCCACCAGCAGAAGGGGAAACACTGAAGCTTTCTTT; CDR3: CATSRRGNTEAFF
V: TRBV2; D: .; J: TRBJ2-3; size: .; DNA: TGTGCCAGCAGGTCCGGGCCCACAGATACGCAGTATTTT; CDR3: CASRSGPTDTQYF
V: TRBV18; D: TRBD2; J: TRBJ2-5; size: .; DNA: TGTGCCAGCTCAGACCGTCCGGGAGGGGGTGAGACCCAGTACTTC; CDR3: CASSDRPGGGETQYF
V: TRBV18; D: .; J: TRBJ1-1; size: .; DNA: TGTGCCAGCTCACCACCGGGACAAATAACTGAAGCTTTCTTT; CDR3: CASSPPGQITEAFF
V: TRBV29-1; D: .; J: TRBJ1-2; size: .; DNA: TGCAGCGTGGACGGCGGCAATGGCTACACCTTC; CDR3: CSVDGGNGYTF
V: TRBV5-6; D: .; J: TRBJ1-1; size: once; DNA: TGTGCCAGCAGCCCCAATCAGGACAGAACCAACACTGAAGCTTTCTTT; CDR3: CASSPNQDRTNTEAFF
V: TRBV7-2; D: .; J: TRBJ2-4; size: .; DNA: TGTGCCAGCAGCTCCGGGAGATACATTCAGTACTTC; CDR3: CASSSGRYIQYF
V: TRBV28; D: .; J: TRBJ1-2; size: .; DNA: TGTGCCAGCAGACAAAACCGGGGGATGAGTAACTATGGCTACACCTTC; CDR3: CASRQNRGMSNYGYTF
V: TRBV11-2; D: TRBD1; J: TRBJ2-2; size: .; DNA: TGTGCCAGCAGCCGATCCCAGGGGGCGTTGTTTTTT; CDR3: CASSRSQGALFF
V: TRBV10-3; D: .; J: TRBJ2-7; size: .; DNA: TGTGCCACCGGGTCGACAGAGTCCTACGAGCAGTACTTC; CDR3: CATGSTESYEQYF
V: TRBV7-9; D: TRBD2; J: TRBJ2-5; size: .; DNA: TGTGCCAGCCTGGGGCTAGCGGGAGTTGGGGAGACCCAGTACTTC; CDR3: CASLGLAGVGETQYF
V: TRBV11-2; D: TRBD2; J: TRBJ2-1; size: .; DNA: TGTGCCAGCAGCCTAAGGCCCGGGACTAGCGGCTACAATGAGCAGTTCTTC; CDR3: CASSLRPGTSGYNEQFF